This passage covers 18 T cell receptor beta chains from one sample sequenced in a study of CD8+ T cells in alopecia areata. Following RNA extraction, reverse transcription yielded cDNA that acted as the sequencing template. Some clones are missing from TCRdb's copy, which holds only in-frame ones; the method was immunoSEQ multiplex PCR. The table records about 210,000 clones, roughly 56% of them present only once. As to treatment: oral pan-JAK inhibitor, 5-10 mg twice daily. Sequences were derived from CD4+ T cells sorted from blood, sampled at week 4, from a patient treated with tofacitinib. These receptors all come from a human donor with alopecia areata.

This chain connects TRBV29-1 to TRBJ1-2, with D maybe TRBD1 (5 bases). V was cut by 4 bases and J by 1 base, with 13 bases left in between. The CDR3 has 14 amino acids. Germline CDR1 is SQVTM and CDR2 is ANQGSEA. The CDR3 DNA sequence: TGCAGCGTTGTGTCGGGACGGGGTAACTATGGCTACACCTTC. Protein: CSVVSGRGNYGYTF.

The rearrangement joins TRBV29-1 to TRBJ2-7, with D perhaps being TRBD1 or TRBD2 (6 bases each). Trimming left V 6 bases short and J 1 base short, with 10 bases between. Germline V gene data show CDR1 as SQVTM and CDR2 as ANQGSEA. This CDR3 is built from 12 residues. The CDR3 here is CSVRGVSYEQYF. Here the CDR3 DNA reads TGCAGCGTGAGGGGGGTTTCCTACGAGCAGTACTTC.

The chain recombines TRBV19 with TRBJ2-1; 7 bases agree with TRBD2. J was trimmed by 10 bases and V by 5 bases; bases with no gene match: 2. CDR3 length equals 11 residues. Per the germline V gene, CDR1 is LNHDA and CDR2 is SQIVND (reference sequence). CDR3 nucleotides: TGTGCCAGTAGTCAACTAGCGGAGCAGTTCTTC. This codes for CASSQLAEQFF. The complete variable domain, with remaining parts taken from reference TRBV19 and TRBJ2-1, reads DGGITQSPKYLFRKEGQNVTLSCEQNLNHDAMYWYRQDPGQGLRLIYYSQIVNDFQKGDIAEGYSVSREKKESFPLTVTSAQKNPTAFYLCASSQLAEQFFGPGTRLTVL.

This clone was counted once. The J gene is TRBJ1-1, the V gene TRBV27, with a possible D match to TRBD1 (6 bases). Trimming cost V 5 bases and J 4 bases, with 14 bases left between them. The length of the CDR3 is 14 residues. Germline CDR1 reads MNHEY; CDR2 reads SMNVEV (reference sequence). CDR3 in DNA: TGTGCCAGCAGTCCATACAGGGAGATCACTGAAGCTTTCTTT. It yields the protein CASSPYREITEAFF.

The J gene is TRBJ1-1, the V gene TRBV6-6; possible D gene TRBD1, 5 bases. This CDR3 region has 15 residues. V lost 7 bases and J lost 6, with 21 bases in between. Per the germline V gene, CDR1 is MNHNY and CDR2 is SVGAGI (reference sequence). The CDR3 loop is CASIRPGVSGAEAFF. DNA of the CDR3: TGTGCCAGCATTCGCCCCGGGGTGTCGGGGGCTGAAGCTTTCTTT.

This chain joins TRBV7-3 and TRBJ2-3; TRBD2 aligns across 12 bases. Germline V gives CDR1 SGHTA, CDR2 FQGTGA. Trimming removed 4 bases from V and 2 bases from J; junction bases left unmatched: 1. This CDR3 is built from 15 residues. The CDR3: CASSWTSGVTDTQYF. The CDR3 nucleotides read TGTGCCAGCAGCTGGACTAGCGGGGTCACAGATACGCAGTATTTT.

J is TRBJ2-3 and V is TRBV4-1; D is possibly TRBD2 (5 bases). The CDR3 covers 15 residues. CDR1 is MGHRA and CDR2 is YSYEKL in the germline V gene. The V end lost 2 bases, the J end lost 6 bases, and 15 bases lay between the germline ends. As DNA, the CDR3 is TGCGCCAGCAGCCAAATAGGGCTAGCATCCGATACGCAGTATTTT. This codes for CASSQIGLASDTQYF.

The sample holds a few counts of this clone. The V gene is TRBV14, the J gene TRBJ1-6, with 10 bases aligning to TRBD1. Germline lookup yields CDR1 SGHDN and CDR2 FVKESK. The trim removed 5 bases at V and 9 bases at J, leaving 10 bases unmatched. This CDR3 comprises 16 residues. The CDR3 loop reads CASSFTGTGVFSPLHF. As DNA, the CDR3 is TGTGCCAGCAGCTTCACCGGGACAGGGGTTTTTTCACCCCTCCACTTT.

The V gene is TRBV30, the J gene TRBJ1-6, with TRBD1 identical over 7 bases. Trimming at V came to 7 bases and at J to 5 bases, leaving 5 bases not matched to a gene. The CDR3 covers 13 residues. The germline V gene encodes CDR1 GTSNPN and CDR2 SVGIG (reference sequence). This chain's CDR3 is CASTGFDNSPLHF. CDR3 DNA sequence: TGTGCCTCGACAGGGTTTGATAATTCACCCCTCCACTTT.

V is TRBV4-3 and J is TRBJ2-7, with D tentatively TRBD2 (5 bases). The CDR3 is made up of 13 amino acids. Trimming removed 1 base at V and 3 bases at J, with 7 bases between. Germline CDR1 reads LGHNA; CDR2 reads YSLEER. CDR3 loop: CASSQVGGYEQYF. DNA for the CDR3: TGCGCCAGCAGCCAAGTCGGAGGCTACGAGCAGTACTTC.

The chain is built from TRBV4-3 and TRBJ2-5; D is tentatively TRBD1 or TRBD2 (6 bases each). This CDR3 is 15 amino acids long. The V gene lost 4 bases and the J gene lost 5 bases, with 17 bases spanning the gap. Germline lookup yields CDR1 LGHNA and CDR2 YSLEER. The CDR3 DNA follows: TGCGCCAGCAGCCCCGATGTCGGGGGCTGGGAGACCCAGTACTTC. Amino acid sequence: CASSPDVGGWETQYF.

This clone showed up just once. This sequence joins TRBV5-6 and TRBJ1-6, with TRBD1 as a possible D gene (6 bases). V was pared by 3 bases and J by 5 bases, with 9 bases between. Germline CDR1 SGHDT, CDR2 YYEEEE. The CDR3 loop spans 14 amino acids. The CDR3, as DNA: TGTGCCAGCAGCTCCGGACAGCATAATTCACCCCTCCACTTT. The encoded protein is CASSSGQHNSPLHF.

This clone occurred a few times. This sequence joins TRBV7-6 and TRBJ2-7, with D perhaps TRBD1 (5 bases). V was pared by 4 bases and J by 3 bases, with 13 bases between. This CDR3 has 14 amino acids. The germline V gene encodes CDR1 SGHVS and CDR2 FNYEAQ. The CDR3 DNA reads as TGTGCCAGCAGCTCGACCCAGGGCGGCTACGAGCAGTACTTC. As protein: CASSSTQGGYEQYF.

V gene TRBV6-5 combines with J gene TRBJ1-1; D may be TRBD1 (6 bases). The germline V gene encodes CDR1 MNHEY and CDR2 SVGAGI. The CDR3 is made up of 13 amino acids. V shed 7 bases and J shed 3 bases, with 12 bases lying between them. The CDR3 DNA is TGTGCCAGCACTTTTAGGGGGGACACTGAAGCTTTCTTT. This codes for CASTFRGDTEAFF.

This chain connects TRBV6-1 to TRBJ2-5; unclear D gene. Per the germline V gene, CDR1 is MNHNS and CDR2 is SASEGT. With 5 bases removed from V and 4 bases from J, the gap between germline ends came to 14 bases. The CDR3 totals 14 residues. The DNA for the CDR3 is TGTGCCAGCAGTTTAGATAACGGAAGAGAGACCCAGTACTTC. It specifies CASSLDNGRETQYF.

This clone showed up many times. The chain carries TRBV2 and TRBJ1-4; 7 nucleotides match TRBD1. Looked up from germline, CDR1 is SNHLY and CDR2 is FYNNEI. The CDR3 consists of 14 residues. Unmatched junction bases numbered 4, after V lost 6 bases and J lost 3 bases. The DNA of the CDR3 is TGTGCCAGCAGCGAACAGGGGTCTAATGAAAAACTGTTTTTT. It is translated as CASSEQGSNEKLFF. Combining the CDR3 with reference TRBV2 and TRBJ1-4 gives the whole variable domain EPEVTQTPSHQVTQMGQEVILRCVPISNHLYFYWYRQILGQKVEFLVSFYNNEISEKSEIFDDQFSVERPDGSNFTLKIRSTKLEDSAMYFCASSEQGSNEKLFFGSGTQLSVL.

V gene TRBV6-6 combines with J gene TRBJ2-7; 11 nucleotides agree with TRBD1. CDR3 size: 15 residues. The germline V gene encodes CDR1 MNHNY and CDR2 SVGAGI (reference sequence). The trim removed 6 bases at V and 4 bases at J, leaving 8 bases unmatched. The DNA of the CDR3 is TGTGCCAGCAGCCCCCCCGGGACAGGGGGATACGAGCAGTACTTC. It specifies CASSPPGTGGYEQYF.

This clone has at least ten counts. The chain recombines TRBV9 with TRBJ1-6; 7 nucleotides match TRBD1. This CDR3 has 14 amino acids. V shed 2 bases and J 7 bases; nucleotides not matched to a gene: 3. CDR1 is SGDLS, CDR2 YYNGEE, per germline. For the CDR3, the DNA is TGTGCCAGCAGCGTGACAGGGACAAATTCACCCCTCCACTTT. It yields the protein CASSVTGTNSPLHF. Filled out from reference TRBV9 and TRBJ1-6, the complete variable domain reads DSGVTQTPKHLITATGQRVTLRCSPRSGDLSVYWYQQSLDQGLQFLIQYYNGEERAKGNILERFSAQQFPDLHSELNLSSLELGDSALYFCASSVTGTNSPLHFGNGTRLTVT.